The following is a TCR beta chain sequence with its context. Its antigen is as yet unknown. Germline lookup yields CDR1 MDHEN and CDR2 SYDVKM. This CDR3 is 15 amino acids long. V gave up 5 bases and J gave up 6 bases; unmatched junction bases: 9. Positive CCR7 selection of CD45RO-negative cells yielded the naive CD8 cells, and terminally differentiated effector memory CD45RA+ cells were excluded. Among the donors, all were Caucasian adults who lived in Nashville, Tennessee. The entry originates in a study of shared clonotypes between healthy human individuals. Broader study findings: Sharing across four donors was highest in naive CD4 (around 5%) and lowest in memory CD8 (roughly 0.4%). Relative to their counterparts shared across all four donors, non-shared clonotypes exhibited diminished generation probabilities. Across subsets, estimated richness was generally greater for naive than for memory populations.

Assay used: immunoSEQ multiplex PCR; TCRdb lists only in-frame clones, some missing. The data contain about 2.1 million clones, approximately 94% of them seen just once; the ten biggest clones take up approximately 1.7%. The chain joins TRBV28 to TRBJ2-5; 10 bases map to TRBD2. This sequence was found in a man aged 18-30 years in good health. Some clones in this sample may be carry-over from other donors' samples. Sequences were obtained from naive CD8+ T cells from PBMCs. CDR3 sequence (DNA): TGTGCCAGCAGTCTGAGGGGTAGCGGGAGGAAGACCCAGTACTTC. Translating gives CASSLRGSGRKTQYF.